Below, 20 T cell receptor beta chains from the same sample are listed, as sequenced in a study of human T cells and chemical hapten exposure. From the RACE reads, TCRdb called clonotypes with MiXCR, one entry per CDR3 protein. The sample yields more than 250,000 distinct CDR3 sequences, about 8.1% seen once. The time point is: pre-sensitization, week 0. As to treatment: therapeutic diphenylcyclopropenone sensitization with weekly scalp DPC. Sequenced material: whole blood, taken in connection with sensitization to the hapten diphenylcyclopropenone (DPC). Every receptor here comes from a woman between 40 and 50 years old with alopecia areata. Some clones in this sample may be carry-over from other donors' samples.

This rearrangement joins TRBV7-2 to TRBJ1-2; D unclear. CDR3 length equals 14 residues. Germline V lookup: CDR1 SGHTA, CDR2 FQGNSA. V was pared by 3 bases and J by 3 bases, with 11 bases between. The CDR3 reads CASSLYRPDYGYTF. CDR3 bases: TGTGCCAGCAGCTTGTATAGGCCGGACTATGGCTACACCTTC.

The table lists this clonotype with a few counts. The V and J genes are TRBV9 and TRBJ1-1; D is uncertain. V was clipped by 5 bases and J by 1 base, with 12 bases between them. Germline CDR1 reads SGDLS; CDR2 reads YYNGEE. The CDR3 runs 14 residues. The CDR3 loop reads CASSAHSENTEAFF. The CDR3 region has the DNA TGTGCCAGCAGTGCCCACAGTGAGAACACTGAAGCTTTCTTT.

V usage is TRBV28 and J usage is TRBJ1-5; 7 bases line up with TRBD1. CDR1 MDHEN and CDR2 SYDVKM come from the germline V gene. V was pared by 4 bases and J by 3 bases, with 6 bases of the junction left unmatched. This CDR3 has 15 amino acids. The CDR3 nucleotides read TGTGCCAGCAGTTCCCCCAGGGGGAACAATCAGCCCCAGCATTTT. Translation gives CASSSPRGNNQPQHF.

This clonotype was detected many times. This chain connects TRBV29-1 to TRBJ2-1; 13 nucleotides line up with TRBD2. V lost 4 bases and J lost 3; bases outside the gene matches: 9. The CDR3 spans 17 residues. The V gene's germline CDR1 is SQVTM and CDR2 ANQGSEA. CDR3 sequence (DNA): TGCAGCGTTGTTGGACTAGCGGGAGTTAAAGACTACAATGAGCAGTTCTTC. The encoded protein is CSVVGLAGVKDYNEQFF.

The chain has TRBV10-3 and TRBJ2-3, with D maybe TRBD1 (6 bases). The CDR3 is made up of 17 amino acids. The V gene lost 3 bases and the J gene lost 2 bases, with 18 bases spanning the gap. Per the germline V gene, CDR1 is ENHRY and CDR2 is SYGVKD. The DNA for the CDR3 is TGTGCCATCAGTGAACATGTAGGGGGAGAGGACACAGATACGCAGTATTTT. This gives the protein CAISEHVGGEDTDTQYF.

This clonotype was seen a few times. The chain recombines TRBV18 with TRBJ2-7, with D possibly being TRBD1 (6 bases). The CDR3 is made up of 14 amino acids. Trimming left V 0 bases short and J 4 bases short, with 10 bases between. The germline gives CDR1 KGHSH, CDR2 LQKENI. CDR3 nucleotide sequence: TGTGCCAGCTCACCACCGGGGGCCCGGTACGAGCAGTACTTC. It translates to CASSPPGARYEQYF. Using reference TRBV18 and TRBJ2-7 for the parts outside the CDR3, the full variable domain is NAGVMQNPRHLVRRRGQEARLRCSPMKGHSHVYWYRQLPEEGLKFMVYLQKENIIDESGMPKERFSAEFPKEGPSILRIQQVVRGDSAAYFCASSPPGARYEQYFGPGTRLTVT.

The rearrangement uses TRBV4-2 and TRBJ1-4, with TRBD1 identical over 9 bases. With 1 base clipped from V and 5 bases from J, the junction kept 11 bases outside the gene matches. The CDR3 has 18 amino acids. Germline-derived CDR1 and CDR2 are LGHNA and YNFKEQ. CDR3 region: CASSQVAMVGQGNEKLFF. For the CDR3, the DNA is TGTGCCAGCAGCCAAGTGGCTATGGTAGGACAGGGGAATGAAAAACTGTTTTTT.

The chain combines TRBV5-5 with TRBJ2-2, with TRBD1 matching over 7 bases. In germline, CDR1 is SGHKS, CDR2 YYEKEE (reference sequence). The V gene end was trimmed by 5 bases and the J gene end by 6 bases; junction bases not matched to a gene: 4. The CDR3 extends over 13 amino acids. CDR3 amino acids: CASRKQGAGELFF. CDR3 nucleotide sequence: TGTGCCAGCAGAAAGCAGGGGGCCGGGGAGCTGTTTTTT.

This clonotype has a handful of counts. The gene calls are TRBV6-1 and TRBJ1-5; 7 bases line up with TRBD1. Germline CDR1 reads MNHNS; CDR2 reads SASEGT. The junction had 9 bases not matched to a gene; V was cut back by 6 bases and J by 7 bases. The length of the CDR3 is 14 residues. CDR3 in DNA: TGTGCCAGCAGGGGGACAGCGGGGGGCCAGCCCCAGCATTTT. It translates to CASRGTAGGQPQHF.

In DNA form, the CDR3 reads TGTGCCAGCAGCAGATCTACAGGGGGCCAAGAGACCCAGTACTTC. Its translation is CASSRSTGGQETQYF. The chain links TRBV5-4 to TRBJ2-5; 8 bases fit TRBD1. This CDR3 region has 15 residues. J gave up 1 base and V 4 bases, and 6 bases lay outside the gene matches. Germline V lookup: CDR1 SGHNT, CDR2 YYREEE (reference sequence).

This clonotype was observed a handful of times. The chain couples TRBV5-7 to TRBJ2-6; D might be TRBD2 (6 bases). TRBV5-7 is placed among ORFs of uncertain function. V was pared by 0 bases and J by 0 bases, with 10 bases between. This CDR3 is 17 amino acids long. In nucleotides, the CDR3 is TGTGCCAGCAGCTTGGGGGACGGGAGCTCTGGGGCCAACGTCCTGACTTTC. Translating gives CASSLGDGSSGANVLTF.

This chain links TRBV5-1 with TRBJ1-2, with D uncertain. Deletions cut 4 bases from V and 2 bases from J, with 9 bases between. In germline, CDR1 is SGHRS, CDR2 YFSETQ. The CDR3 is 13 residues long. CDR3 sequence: CASSAQQNYGYTF. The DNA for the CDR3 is TGCGCCAGCAGCGCACAGCAGAACTATGGCTACACCTTC.

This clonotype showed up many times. CDR3: CASSRGGGNTIYF. CDR3 nucleotides: TGTGCCAGCAGCCGAGGCGGGGGAAACACCATATATTTT. The rearrangement links TRBV7-9 to TRBJ1-3, with D unresolved. The CDR3 length is 13 residues. The V gene lost 5 bases and the J gene lost 4 bases, with 9 bases spanning the gap. CDR1 is SEHNR and CDR2 is FQNEAQ in the germline V gene (reference sequence).

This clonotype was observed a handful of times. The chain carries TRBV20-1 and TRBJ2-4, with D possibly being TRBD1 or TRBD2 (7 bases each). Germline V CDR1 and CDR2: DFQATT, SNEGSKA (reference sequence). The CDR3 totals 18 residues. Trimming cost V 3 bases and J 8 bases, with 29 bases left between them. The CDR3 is CSARPRGGERMEPYIQYF. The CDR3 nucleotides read TGCAGTGCTAGGCCCAGGGGGGGGGAAAGAATGGAACCGTACATTCAGTACTTC.

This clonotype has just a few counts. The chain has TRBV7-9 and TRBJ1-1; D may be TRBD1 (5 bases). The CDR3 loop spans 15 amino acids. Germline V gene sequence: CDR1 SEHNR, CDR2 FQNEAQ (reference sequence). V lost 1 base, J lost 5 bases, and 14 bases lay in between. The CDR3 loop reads CASSLGYQGRTEAFF. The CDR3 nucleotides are TGTGCCAGCAGCTTAGGTTATCAGGGTAGGACTGAAGCTTTCTTT. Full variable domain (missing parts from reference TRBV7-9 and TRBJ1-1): DTGVSQNPRHKITKRGQNVTFRCDPISEHNRLYWYRQTLGQGPEFLTYFQNEAQLEKSRLLSDRFSAERPKGSFSTLEIQRTEQGDSAMYLCASSLGYQGRTEAFFGQGTRLTVV.

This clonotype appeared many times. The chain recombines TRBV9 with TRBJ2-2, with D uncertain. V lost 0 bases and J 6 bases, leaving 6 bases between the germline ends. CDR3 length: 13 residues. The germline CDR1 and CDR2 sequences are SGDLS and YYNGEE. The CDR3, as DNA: TGTGCCAGCAGCGTAGTCGACGCCGGGGAGCTGTTTTTT. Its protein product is CASSVVDAGELFF.

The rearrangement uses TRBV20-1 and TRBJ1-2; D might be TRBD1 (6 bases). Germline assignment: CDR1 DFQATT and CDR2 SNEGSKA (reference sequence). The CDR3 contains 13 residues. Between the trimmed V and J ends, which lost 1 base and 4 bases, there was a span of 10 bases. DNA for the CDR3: TGCAGTGCTAGAGCTCAGGGGCCCTATGGCTACACCTTC. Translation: CSARAQGPYGYTF.

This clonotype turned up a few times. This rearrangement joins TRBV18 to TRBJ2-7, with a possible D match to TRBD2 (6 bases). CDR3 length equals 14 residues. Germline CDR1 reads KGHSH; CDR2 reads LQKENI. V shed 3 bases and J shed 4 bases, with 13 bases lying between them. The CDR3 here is CASSPGTLRYEQYF. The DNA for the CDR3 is TGTGCCAGCTCACCCGGGACTCTACGATACGAGCAGTACTTC.

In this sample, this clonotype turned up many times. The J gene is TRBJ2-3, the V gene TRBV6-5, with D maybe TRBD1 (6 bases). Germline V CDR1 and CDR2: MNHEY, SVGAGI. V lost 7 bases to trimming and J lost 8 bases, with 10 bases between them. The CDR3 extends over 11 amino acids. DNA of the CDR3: TGTGCCAGCAATGTAGGGGGTACGCAGTATTTT. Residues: CASNVGGTQYF.

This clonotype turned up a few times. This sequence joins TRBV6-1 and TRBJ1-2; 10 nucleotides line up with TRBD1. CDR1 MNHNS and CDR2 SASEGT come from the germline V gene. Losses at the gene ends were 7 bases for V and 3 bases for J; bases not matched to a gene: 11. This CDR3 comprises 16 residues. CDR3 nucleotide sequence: TGTGCCAGCATGGGACAGGGGACAAATGCCTACTATGGCTACACCTTC. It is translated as CASMGQGTNAYYGYTF.